These 17 T cell receptor beta chains were sequenced from one sample in a study of blood T cell repertoires in COVID-19. Clones were read by immunoSEQ multiplex PCR, and TCRdb kept only the in-frame ones, dropping some. The repertoire holds 35,000 to 45,000 clones, with about nine tenths as singletons. Sequencing was done on a sample of peripheral blood. The receptors were sampled from a human donor in a cohort sampled during active COVID-19.

The chain uses TRBV10-1 and TRBJ2-3, with 13 bases aligning to TRBD2. Per germline, CDR1 WNHNN and CDR2 SYGVQD (reference sequence). The CDR3 spans 17 residues. Losses at the gene ends were 4 bases for V and 0 bases for J; bases not matched to a gene: 4. CDR3 coding DNA: TGCGCCAGCAGTGGAGGGACTAGCGGGGTTAGCACAGATACGCAGTATTTT. Its translation is CASSGGTSGVSTDTQYF.

The V gene is TRBV4-1, the J gene TRBJ2-7; unclear D gene. V was shortened by 2 bases and J by 2 bases, with 10 bases between the two germline ends. The CDR3 has 14 residues. Germline CDR1 reads MGHRA; CDR2 reads YSYEKL. CDR3 bases: TGCGCCAGCAGCCAAATCCTCAGAACCTACGAGCAGTACTTC. As protein: CASSQILRTYEQYF.

V is TRBV7-2 and J is TRBJ1-5; perhaps TRBD1 as D (5 bases). CDR3 size: 15 residues. The V gene lost 5 bases and the J gene lost 3 bases, with 14 bases spanning the gap. Germline V gives CDR1 SGHTA, CDR2 FQGNSA. DNA of the CDR3: TGTGCCAGCAGCCCTCAGGGCGTATACAATCAGCCCCAGCATTTT. It specifies CASSPQGVYNQPQHF.

This clone has only one observation. The rearrangement links TRBV6-2 or TRBV6-3 to TRBJ1-6, with D perhaps TRBD1 (6 bases). The V gene's germline CDR1 is MNHEY and CDR2 SVGEGT. The CDR3 is made up of 17 amino acids. V was clipped by 1 base and J by 0 bases, with 10 bases between them. CDR3 amino acids: CASSYWATGSYNSPLHF. DNA of the CDR3: TGTGCCAGCAGTTACTGGGCGACAGGCTCCTATAATTCACCCCTCCACTTT.

The chain links TRBV7-6 to TRBJ2-7, with TRBD1 as a possible D gene (5 bases). This CDR3 region has 15 residues. From germline, CDR1 is SGHVS and CDR2 FNYEAQ. The ends were cut back, 1 base at V and 2 bases at J, with 12 bases in the middle. The CDR3 DNA follows: TGTGCCAGCAGCTTAGAGTTAGGGGCCCCCTACGAGCAGTACTTC. This codes for CASSLELGAPYEQYF. Drawing the rest from reference TRBV7-6 and TRBJ2-7, the complete variable domain is GAGVSQSPRYKVTKRGQDVALRCDPISGHVSLYWYRQALGQGPEFLTYFNYEAQQDKSGLPNDRFSAERPEGSISTLTIQRTEQRDSAMYRCASSLELGAPYEQYFGPGTRLTVT.

This chain joins TRBV7-2 and TRBJ2-7; tentatively, D is TRBD1 (6 bases). V lost 5 bases, J lost 3 bases, and 11 bases lay in between. CDR1 is SGHTA and CDR2 is FQGNSA in the germline V gene. The CDR3 consists of 13 residues. CDR3 DNA: TGTGCCAGCAGCCCGGTGGACAGCTACGAGCAGTACTTC. As protein: CASSPVDSYEQYF.

The genes are TRBV19 and TRBJ1-2, with D uncertain. The germline V and J ends were trimmed by 7 bases and 4 bases, with 19 bases remaining between them. CDR1 and CDR2 from the germline V gene are LNHDA and SQIVND (reference sequence). The CDR3 is 15 residues long. CDR3 region: CASTQTPRVGYGYTF. The CDR3, as DNA: TGTGCCAGTACTCAAACCCCCCGGGTAGGCTATGGCTACACCTTC.

V is TRBV4-3 and J is TRBJ2-7; the D is unclear. Trimming removed 0 bases from V and 0 bases from J, with 12 bases in between. The CDR3 totals 16 residues. Germline V gives CDR1 LGHNA, CDR2 YSLEER. CDR3 in DNA: TGCGCCAGCAGCCAAGAGCGGTCTTACTTCTCCTACGAGCAGTACTTC. This gives the protein CASSQERSYFSYEQYF.

The V call is TRBV11-3, the J call TRBJ1-1; D is uncertain. Germline-derived CDR1 and CDR2 are SGHNT and YENEEA. The CDR3 has 13 amino acids. Deletions cut 1 base from V and 7 bases from J, with 10 bases between. CDR3 loop: CASSLVLGGEAFF. Written as DNA, the CDR3 is TGTGCCAGCAGCTTAGTGTTAGGCGGTGAAGCTTTCTTT.

Worth noting for this clone: The junction departs from germline at one end; a sequencing error may be responsible. The chain uses TRBV7-8 and TRBJ1-5; the match to TRBD1 covers 7 bases. Germline CDR1 is SGHVS and CDR2 is FQNEAQ. The CDR3 runs to 14 residues. The CDR3 DNA follows: TGTGCCAGCAGCTCAGGGGGACCGAATCTGCCCCAGCATTTT. Amino acids: CASSSGGPNLPQHF.

The chain combines TRBV25-1 with TRBJ1-1; 9 nucleotides align to TRBD1. The junction had 7 bases not matched to a gene; V was cut back by 5 bases and J by 0 bases. The CDR3 is 16 residues long. Germline loops: CDR1 MGHDK, CDR2 SYGVNS. Here the CDR3 reads CASSRTGVTMNTEAFF. The CDR3 DNA reads as TGTGCCAGCAGTCGGACAGGGGTTACAATGAACACTGAAGCTTTCTTT. Variable domain in full (rest from reference TRBV25-1 and TRBJ1-1): EADIYQTPRYLVIGTGKKITLECSQTMGHDKMYWYQQDPGMELHLIHYSYGVNSTEKGDLSSESTVSRIRTEHFPLTLESARPSHTSQYLCASSRTGVTMNTEAFFGQGTRLTVV.

The V and J genes are TRBV10-3 and TRBJ1-5, with D perhaps TRBD1 (6 bases). The germline V and J ends were trimmed by 2 bases and 3 bases, with 17 bases remaining between them. The CDR3 runs 17 residues. Germline V gene sequence: CDR1 ENHRY, CDR2 SYGVKD. CDR3 coding DNA: TGTGCCATCAGTGAGAGCTTGAGAGGGGGGGTCAATCAGCCCCAGCATTTT. As protein: CAISESLRGGVNQPQHF.

This rearrangement joins TRBV18 to TRBJ1-2, with D perhaps matching TRBD1 (6 bases). The CDR3 spans 14 residues. Germline values: CDR1 KGHSH, CDR2 LQKENI. V dropped 1 base and J dropped 2 bases, with 8 bases sitting between them. As DNA, the CDR3 is TGTGCCAGCTCACCACTTGGGACAAACTATGGCTACACCTTC. The encoded protein is CASSPLGTNYGYTF.

The V gene is TRBV7-2, the J gene TRBJ1-6; tentatively, D is TRBD1 (6 bases). CDR1 is SGHTA and CDR2 is FQGNSA in the germline V gene. CDR3 length: 15 amino acids. Trimming removed 2 bases at V and 8 bases at J, with 13 bases between. The CDR3 region has the DNA TGTGCCAGCAGCTTACTGACAGGAAGGGATTCACCCCTCCACTTT. It encodes CASSLLTGRDSPLHF.

V usage is TRBV2 and J usage is TRBJ1-2; possibly TRBD1 for D (6 bases). The V end was cut by 6 bases, the J end by 2 bases, with 13 bases between. Germline V CDR1 and CDR2: SNHLY, FYNNEI. The CDR3 runs 14 residues. In DNA, the CDR3 is TGTGCCAGCAGAAAACCCGGGACAAACTATGGCTACACCTTC. Amino acid sequence: CASRKPGTNYGYTF.

The rearrangement links TRBV4-3 to TRBJ2-7, with D maybe TRBD2 (5 bases). Germline values: CDR1 LGHNA, CDR2 YSLEER. Trimming left V 5 bases short and J 4 bases short, with 15 bases between. The CDR3 consists of 14 residues. The CDR3 coding sequence is TGCGCCAGCAGCTTCGGGCGGGCTGTGTACGAGCAGTACTTC. It specifies CASSFGRAVYEQYF.

This sequence joins TRBV4-2 and TRBJ1-4; TRBD1 matches 8 bases. From germline, CDR1 is LGHNA and CDR2 YNFKEQ. With V trimmed by 0 bases and J by 8 bases, 8 bases remained unmatched. The CDR3 runs 16 residues. DNA for the CDR3: TGTGCCAGCAGCCAAGAGTGGACAGGGCCGTACGAAAAACTGTTTTTT. It yields the protein CASSQEWTGPYEKLFF.